This T cell receptor (beta chain) was sequenced during a study of blood T cell repertoires in COVID-19. Sequencing was performed with immunoSEQ multiplex PCR; in TCRdb, only in-frame clones are kept and a portion is missing. The repertoire has fewer than 200,000 clones, around 88% of them found once; the top ten carry less than 4.5%. Germline-derived CDR1 and CDR2 are SGHVS and FQNEAQ. The CDR3 is 13 amino acids. The V and J ends lost 0 bases and 4 bases respectively, with 6 bases between them. This receptor was identified in a woman in her fifties or sixties in a cohort exposed to, infected with or recovered from COVID-19 (not recorded which). Material for sequencing was PBMCs or T cells enriched from blood (not recorded which). This chain links TRBV7-8 with TRBJ1-1; possible D gene TRBD1, 6 bases. CDR3 region: CASSLARGTEAFF. The CDR3 nucleotides read TGTGCCAGCAGCTTAGCCAGGGGCACTGAAGCTTTCTTT.